A single TCR beta chain is shown here with its context. The antigen is not known. The sample comes from a study of regulatory T cells in long-lasting Graves disease. Overall study findings and caveats: Patients with persistent Graves' had lower TCR diversity than newly diagnosed patients.

Time point defined: newly diagnosed GD, antithyroid drugs for less than 3 months. Extracted RNA from PBMCs served as the source of the TCR library. Combining iRepertoire HTBI primers with Arm-PCR of CDR3 regions, the authors built TCR beta libraries. One entry per CDR3 protein results from TCRdb running MiXCR on the multiplex PCR reads. This table holds 400,000 to 500,000 distinct CDR3 sequences, more than 13% found once. The data were also submitted as part of a second study, on T cells in Graves' hyperthyroidism and ophthalmopathy. From that report: Blood also held most thyroid clonotypes expanded beyond 0.001.

The specimen was peripheral blood mononuclear cells (PBMCs), collected at new diagnosis, from a patient treated with antithyroid drugs. The receptor comes from a woman aged 25 to 39 with Graves disease.

The CDR3 DNA reads as TGTGCCAGCACCCGACAGGGTTACACTGAAGCTTTCTTT. Translated, it gives CASTRQGYTEAFF. This sequence joins TRBV3-1 and TRBJ1-1, with 7 nucleotides matching TRBD1. This CDR3 comprises 13 residues. The V and J ends lost 7 bases and 3 bases, in that order; junction bases with no gene match: 5. The germline CDR1 and CDR2 sequences are LGHDT and YNNKEL (reference sequence).